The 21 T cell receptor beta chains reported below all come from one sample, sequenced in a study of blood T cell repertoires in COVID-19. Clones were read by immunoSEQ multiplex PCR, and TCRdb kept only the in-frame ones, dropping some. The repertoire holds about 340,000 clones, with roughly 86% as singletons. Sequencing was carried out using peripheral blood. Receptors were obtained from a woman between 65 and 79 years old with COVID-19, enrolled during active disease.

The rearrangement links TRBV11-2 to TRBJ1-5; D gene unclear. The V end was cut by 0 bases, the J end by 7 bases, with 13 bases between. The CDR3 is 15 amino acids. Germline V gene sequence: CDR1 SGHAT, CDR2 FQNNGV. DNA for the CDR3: TGTGCCAGCAGCTTAGATCCCAGCCCGGGGCAGCCCCAGCATTTT. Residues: CASSLDPSPGQPQHF.

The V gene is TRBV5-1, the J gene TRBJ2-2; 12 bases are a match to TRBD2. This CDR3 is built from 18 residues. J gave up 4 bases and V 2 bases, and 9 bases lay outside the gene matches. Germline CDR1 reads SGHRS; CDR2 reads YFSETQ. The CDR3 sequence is CASSFSSGGAAGTGELFF. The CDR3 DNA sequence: TGCGCCAGCAGCTTCTCTAGCGGGGGGGCCGCGGGCACCGGGGAGCTGTTTTTT.

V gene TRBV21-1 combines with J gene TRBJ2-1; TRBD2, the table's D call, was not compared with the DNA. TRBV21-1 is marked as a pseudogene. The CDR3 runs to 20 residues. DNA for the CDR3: TGTGCCAGCAGCAAAGCGCTTTACGGACTAGCGGGGGGTTCGTACAATGAGCAGTTCTTC. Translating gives CASSKALYGLAGGSYNEQFF.

Here the CDR3 DNA reads TGTGCCAGCAGCTTAGATCGCGAGCAGTACTTC. Its translation is CASSLDREQYF. V and J are TRBV7-2 and TRBJ2-7; D not resolved. From germline, CDR1 is SGHTA and CDR2 FQGNSA. V gave up 1 base and J gave up 6 bases, with 4 bases separating them. The CDR3 length is 11 residues.

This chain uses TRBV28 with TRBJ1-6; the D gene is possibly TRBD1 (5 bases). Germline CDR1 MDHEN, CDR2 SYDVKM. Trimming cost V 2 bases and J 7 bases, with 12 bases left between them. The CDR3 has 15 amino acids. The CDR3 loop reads CASSLGGAGNSPLHF. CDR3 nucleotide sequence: TGTGCCAGCAGTTTAGGAGGGGCGGGAAATTCACCCCTCCACTTT.

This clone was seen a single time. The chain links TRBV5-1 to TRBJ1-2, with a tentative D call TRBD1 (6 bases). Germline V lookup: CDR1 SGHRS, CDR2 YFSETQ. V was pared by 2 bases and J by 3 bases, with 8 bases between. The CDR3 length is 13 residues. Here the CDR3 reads CASSFRQDYGYTF. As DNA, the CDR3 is TGCGCCAGCAGCTTCAGACAGGACTATGGCTACACCTTC.

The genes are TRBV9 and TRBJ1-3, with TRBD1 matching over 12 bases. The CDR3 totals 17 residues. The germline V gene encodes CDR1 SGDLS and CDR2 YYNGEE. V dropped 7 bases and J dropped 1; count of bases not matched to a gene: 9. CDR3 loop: CASGGTGGEWSGNTIYF. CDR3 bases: TGTGCCAGCGGGGGGACAGGGGGCGAATGGTCTGGAAACACCATATATTTT.

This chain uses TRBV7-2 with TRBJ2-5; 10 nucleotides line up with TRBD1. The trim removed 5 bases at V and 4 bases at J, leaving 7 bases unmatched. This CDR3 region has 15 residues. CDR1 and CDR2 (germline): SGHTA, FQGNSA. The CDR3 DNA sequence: TGTGCCAGCAGCCCAGGGACAGGGGCGGGAGAGACCCAGTACTTC. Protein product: CASSPGTGAGETQYF.

CDR3 protein: CASSQAPRGGLQTQYF. CDR3 bases: TGTGCCAGCAGCCAAGCTCCGCGGGGGGGCCTACAGACCCAGTACTTC. The chain employs TRBV4-2 and TRBJ2-5; 9 bases align to TRBD2. V lost 1 base and J lost 6; bases outside the gene matches: 9. CDR1 and CDR2 (germline): LGHNA, YNFKEQ. CDR3 length equals 16 residues.

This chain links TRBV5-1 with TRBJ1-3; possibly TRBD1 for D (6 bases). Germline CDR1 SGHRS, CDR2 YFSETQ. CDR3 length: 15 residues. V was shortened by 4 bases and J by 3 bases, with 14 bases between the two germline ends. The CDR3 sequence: CASSQGTGFGNTIYF. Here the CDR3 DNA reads TGCGCCAGCAGCCAGGGTACAGGGTTTGGAAACACCATATATTTT. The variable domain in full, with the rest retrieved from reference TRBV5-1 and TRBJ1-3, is KAGVTQTPRYLIKTRGQQVTLSCSPISGHRSVSWYQQTPGQGLQFLFEYFSETQRNKGNFPGRFSGRQFSNSRSEMNVSTLELGDSALYLCASSQGTGFGNTIYFGEGSWLTVV.

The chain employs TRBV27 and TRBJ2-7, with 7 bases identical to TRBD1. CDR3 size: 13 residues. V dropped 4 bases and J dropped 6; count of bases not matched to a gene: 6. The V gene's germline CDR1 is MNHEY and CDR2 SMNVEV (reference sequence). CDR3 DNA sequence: TGTGCCAGCAGTTCGACAGGGTTCGGCGAGCAGTACTTC. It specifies CASSSTGFGEQYF.

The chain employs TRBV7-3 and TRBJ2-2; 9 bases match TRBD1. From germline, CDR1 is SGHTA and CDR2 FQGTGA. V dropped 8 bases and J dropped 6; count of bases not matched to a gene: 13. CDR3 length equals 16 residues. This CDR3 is CASGPSRGQGPGELFF. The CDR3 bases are TGTGCCAGCGGCCCTTCTCGGGGACAGGGTCCCGGGGAGCTGTTTTTT. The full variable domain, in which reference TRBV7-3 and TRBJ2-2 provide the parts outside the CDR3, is GAGVSQTPSNKVTEKGKYVELRCDPISGHTALYWYRQSLGQGPEFLIYFQGTGAADDSGLPNDRFFAVRPEGSVSTLKIQRTERGDSAVYLCASGPSRGQGPGELFFGEGSRLTVL.

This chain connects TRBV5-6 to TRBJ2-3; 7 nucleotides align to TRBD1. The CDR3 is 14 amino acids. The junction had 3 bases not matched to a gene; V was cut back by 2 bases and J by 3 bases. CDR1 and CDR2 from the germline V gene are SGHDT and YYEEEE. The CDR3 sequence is CASSLEGATDTQYF. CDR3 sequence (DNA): TGTGCCAGCAGCTTAGAGGGGGCGACAGATACGCAGTATTTT. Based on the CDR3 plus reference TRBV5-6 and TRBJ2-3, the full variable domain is DAGVTQSPTHLIKTRGQQVTLRCSPKSGHDTVSWYQQALGQGPQFIFQYYEEEERQRGNFPDRFSGHQFPNYSSELNVNALLLGDSALYLCASSLEGATDTQYFGPGTRLTVL.

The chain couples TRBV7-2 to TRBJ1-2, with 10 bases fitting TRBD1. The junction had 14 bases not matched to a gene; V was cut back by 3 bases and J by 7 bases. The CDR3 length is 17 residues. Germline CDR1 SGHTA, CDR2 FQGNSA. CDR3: CASSLSTGGGSVFGYTF. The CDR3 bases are TGTGCCAGCAGCTTGTCGACAGGGGGCGGTTCGGTCTTTGGCTACACCTTC.

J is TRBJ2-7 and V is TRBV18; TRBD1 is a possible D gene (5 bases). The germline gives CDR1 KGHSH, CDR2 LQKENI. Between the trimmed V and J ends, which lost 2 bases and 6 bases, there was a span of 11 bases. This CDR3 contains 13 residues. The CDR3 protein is CASSPRGDSEQYF. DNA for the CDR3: TGTGCCAGCTCACCAAGGGGTGATTCCGAGCAGTACTTC. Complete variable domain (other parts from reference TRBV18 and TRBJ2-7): NAGVMQNPRHLVRRRGQEARLRCSPMKGHSHVYWYRQLPEEGLKFMVYLQKENIIDESGMPKERFSAEFPKEGPSILRIQQVVRGDSAAYFCASSPRGDSEQYFGPGTRLTVT.

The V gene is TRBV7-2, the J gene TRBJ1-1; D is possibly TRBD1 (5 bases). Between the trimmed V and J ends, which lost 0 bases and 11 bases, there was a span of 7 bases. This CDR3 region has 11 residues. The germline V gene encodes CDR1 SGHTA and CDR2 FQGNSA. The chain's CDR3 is CASSLARVAFF. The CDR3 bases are TGTGCCAGCAGCTTAGCCAGGGTCGCTTTCTTT.

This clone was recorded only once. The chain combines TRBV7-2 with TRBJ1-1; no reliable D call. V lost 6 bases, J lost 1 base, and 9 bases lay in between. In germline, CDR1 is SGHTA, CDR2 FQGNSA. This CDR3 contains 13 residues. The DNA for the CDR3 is TGTGCCAGCAGTCGTACAGCGAACACTGAAGCTTTCTTT. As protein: CASSRTANTEAFF.

CDR3 loop: CASRDREWGGDEQYF. The CDR3 DNA follows: TGTGCCAGCAGGGACCGGGAATGGGGGGGAGACGAGCAGTACTTC. The rearrangement uses TRBV2 and TRBJ2-7, with 7 bases identical to TRBD2. The CDR3 spans 15 residues. CDR1 is SNHLY, CDR2 FYNNEI, per germline. J was trimmed by 5 bases and V by 6 bases; bases with no gene match: 13.

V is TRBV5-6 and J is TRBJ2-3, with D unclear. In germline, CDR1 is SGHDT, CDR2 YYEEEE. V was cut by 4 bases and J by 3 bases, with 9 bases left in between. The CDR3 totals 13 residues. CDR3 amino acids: CASSRIETDTQYF. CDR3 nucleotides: TGTGCCAGCAGCCGCATAGAGACAGATACGCAGTATTTT.

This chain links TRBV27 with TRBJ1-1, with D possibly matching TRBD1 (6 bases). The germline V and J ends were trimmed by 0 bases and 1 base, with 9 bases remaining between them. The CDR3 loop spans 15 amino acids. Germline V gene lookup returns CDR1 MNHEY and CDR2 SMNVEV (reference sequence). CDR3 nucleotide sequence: TGTGCCAGCAGTTTATCTTCGACAGGGAACACTGAAGCTTTCTTT. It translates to CASSLSSTGNTEAFF.

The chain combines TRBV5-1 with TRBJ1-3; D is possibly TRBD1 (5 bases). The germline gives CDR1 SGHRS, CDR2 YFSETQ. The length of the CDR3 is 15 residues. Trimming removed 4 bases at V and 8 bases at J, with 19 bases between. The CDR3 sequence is CASSVLGGTFDTIYF. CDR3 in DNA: TGCGCCAGCAGCGTACTTGGGGGGACGTTTGACACCATATATTTT.